A selection of T cell receptor beta chains follows, all from one sample in a study of blood T cell repertoires in COVID-19. Sequencing used immunoSEQ multiplex PCR; TCRdb keeps in-frame clones, though not all of them. This table has about 110,000 clones, 70% to 90% appearing once. Sequenced material: peripheral blood. Receptors were obtained from a man between 40 and 49 years old with active or convalescent COVID-19. Each CDR3 is given with its conserved first and last residue. Fields, in order: J gene, D gene, V gene, clone size, CDR3 DNA, CDR3 protein. The D gene is left open where the match is weak. Only part of the rows carry a size: once, few, many, or a class if the clone is expanded.

>TRBJ1-2|NA|TRBV19|NA
TGTGCCAGCGAAGGCGGGAATAATGGCTACACCTTC
CASEGGNNGYTF
>TRBJ1-5|NA|TRBV7-2|NA
TGTGCCAGCAGCTTATTTTGGGGGGAGCCCCAGCATTTT
CASSLFWGEPQHF
>TRBJ2-7|TRBD1|TRBV10-3|NA
TGTGCCATCAGGGATTGGGACAGCACTTACTCCTACGAGCAGTACTTC
CAIRDWDSTYSYEQYF
>TRBJ1-3|TRBD1|TRBV30|NA
TGTGCCTGGAGTGCCCTCGGGACAGGGGGTAACTCTGGAAACACCATATATTTT
CAWSALGTGGNSGNTIYF
>TRBJ2-4|NA|TRBV11-2|NA
TGTGCCAGCAGCTTAACCCGAGGTGCTTCCAAAAACATTCAGTACTTC
CASSLTRGASKNIQYF
>TRBJ2-1|NA|TRBV7-6|NA
TGTGCCAGCAGCCCCATGGGAGAGGGTGATGAGCAGTTCTTC
CASSPMGEGDEQFF
>TRBJ2-4|NA|TRBV9|NA
TGTGCCAGCAGCATACTGGACAGCAAAAACATTCAGTACTTC
CASSILDSKNIQYF
>TRBJ1-5|NA|TRBV27|NA
TGTGCCAGCAGTCCGACAGGATACAATCAGCCCCAGCATTTT
CASSPTGYNQPQHF
>TRBJ2-3|TRBD2|TRBV11-2|NA
TGTGCCAGCAGTAGACTAGCGGGCCTTAAAGGGGCCACAGATACGCAGTATTTT
CASSRLAGLKGATDTQYF
>TRBJ2-1|NA|TRBV5-1|NA
TGCGCCAGCAGCTTGGGCAGCAATGAGCAGTTCTTC
CASSLGSNEQFF
>TRBJ2-1|NA|TRBV12-5|NA
TGTGCTAGTGGTTTGCGCCCAGGGGGCCTAGCGGGGTCGAGCTCCTACAATGAGCAGTTCTTC
CASGLRPGGLAGSSSYNEQFF
>TRBJ2-7|TRBD2|TRBV6-5|NA
TGTGCCAGCAGTCTCGGACTAGAGGTGGACGAGCAGTACTTC
CASSLGLEVDEQYF
>TRBJ2-6|NA|TRBV19|NA
TGTGCCACCCAGGGTCCCGGGGCCAACGTCCTGACTTTC
CATQGPGANVLTF
>TRBJ2-7|NA|TRBV5-1|NA
TGCGCCAGCAGCTTATTCGCGGATTCCTACGAGCAGTACTTC
CASSLFADSYEQYF
>TRBJ1-2|TRBD1|TRBV5-1|NA
TGCGCCAGCAGCTGGGGGACAGGGGGCGCAGATGGCTACACCTTC
CASSWGTGGADGYTF
>TRBJ2-3|NA|TRBV6-5|once
TGTGCCAGCAGCCCGGGACTTGACACAGATACGCAGTATTTT
CASSPGLDTDTQYF
>TRBJ2-7|TRBD2|TRBV28|NA
TGTGCCAGCTTCCCGGCTAGCGGGAGGGCCCGTCGCGAGCAGTACTTC
CASFPASGRARREQYF
>TRBJ2-5|NA|TRBV6-5|NA
TGTGCCAGCAGATTCAGGGGAAGAGGAGAGACCCAGTACTTC
CASRFRGRGETQYF
>TRBJ1-5|NA|TRBV15|NA
TGTGCCACCAGTGAGGGGGGCAATCAGCCCCAGCATTTT
CATSEGGNQPQHF
>TRBJ2-7|NA|TRBV12-3/TRBV12-4|NA
TGTGCCAGCAGCACAGCATACGAGCAGTACTTC
CASSTAYEQYF
>TRBJ1-1|TRBD1|TRBV19|once
TGTGCCAGTAGTACAAAGGGGACAGGTTTAAACACTGAAGCTTTCTTT
CASSTKGTGLNTEAFF
>TRBJ1-5|TRBD1|TRBV6-5|NA
TGTGCCAGCAGTAGGACAGGGGGTCAGCCCCAGCATTTT
CASSRTGGQPQHF
>TRBJ2-2|NA|TRBV30|NA
TGTGCCTGGAGTCCCCTAGCAGATTCCGGGGAGCTGTTTTTT
CAWSPLADSGELFF
>TRBJ1-1|NA|TRBV6-6|once
TGTGCCAGCAGTAGTGCGGGGCTCACTGAAGCTTTCTTT
CASSSAGLTEAFF
>TRBJ2-1|TRBD1|TRBV7-2|NA
TGTGCCAGCAGCCCCGGACAGGAGAGGGGTGAGCAGTTCTTC
CASSPGQERGEQFF
>TRBJ2-1|NA|TRBV19|once
TGTGCCAGTACCCGCCAAATGGGGGCGGTCAATGAGCAGTTCTTC
CASTRQMGAVNEQFF
>TRBJ2-3|NA|TRBV11-1|NA
TGTGCCAGCAGCTCTTTACAGGCGTACACAGATACGCAGTATTTT
CASSSLQAYTDTQYF
>TRBJ2-5|TRBD2|TRBV9|NA
TGTGCCAGCAGCCTCGGACTAGCGGGAGGATCGGGGGAGACCCAGTACTTC
CASSLGLAGGSGETQYF
>TRBJ2-3|TRBD2|TRBV30|NA
TGTGCCTGGACTAGCGGAAGCACAGATACGCAGTATTTT
CAWTSGSTDTQYF
>TRBJ2-2|NA|TRBV15|NA
TGTGCCACCGAAAGCTGGGCCTCGAACACCGGGGAGCTGTTTTTT
CATESWASNTGELFF
>TRBJ2-3|TRBD2|TRBV5-1|NA
TGCGCCAGCAGCTCCCGACTAGCGGCCACAGATACGCAGTATTTT
CASSSRLAATDTQYF
>TRBJ1-1|NA|TRBV5-4|NA
TGTGCCAGCAGCCGGGATTTGAACACTGAAGCTTTCTTT
CASSRDLNTEAFF
>TRBJ1-4|TRBD1|TRBV30|NA
TGTGCCTGGGAGGGACAGGCCGGTTGGAATGAAAAACTGTTTTTT
CAWEGQAGWNEKLFF
>TRBJ2-5|NA|TRBV3-1/TRBV3-2|NA
TGTGCCAGCAGCCAAGATTCAGGGGCCGGAAAGACCCAGTACTTC
CASSQDSGAGKTQYF
>TRBJ2-1|NA|TRBV3-1/TRBV3-2|NA
TGTGCCAGCAGTCACAATCTCACCCTACAGGACAGCTCCTACAATGAGCAGTTCTTC
CASSHNLTLQDSSYNEQFF
>TRBJ1-1|NA|TRBV29-1|NA
TGCAGCGGCGTACTTAAGAACACTGAAGCTTTCTTT
CSGVLKNTEAFF
>TRBJ2-3|TRBD1|TRBV6-5|NA
TGTGCCAGCAGTTATATCAGAACAGGGGGGTCAGATACGCAGTATTTT
CASSYIRTGGSDTQYF
>TRBJ1-2|NA|TRBV30|NA
TGTGCCTGGAGCCAGGTGGTTGGCTACACCTTC
CAWSQVVGYTF
>TRBJ2-6|TRBD1|TRBV11-3|NA
TGTGCCAGCAGCTCACCCACAGGGGTAGCTTCTGGGGCCAACGTCCTGACTTTC
CASSSPTGVASGANVLTF
>TRBJ1-5|NA|TRBV5-1|NA
TGCGCCAGCAGCCTCTCGCCGGAGCAGCCCCAGCATTTT
CASSLSPEQPQHF
>TRBJ2-7|NA|TRBV6-2/TRBV6-3|NA
TGTGCCAGCAGTCTAGCCAGTTACGAGCAGTACTTC
CASSLASYEQYF
>TRBJ2-7|NA|TRBV28|once
TGTGCCAGCAGTGGGGGGACTGTTCCCTACGAGCAGTACTTC
CASSGGTVPYEQYF
>TRBJ1-2|NA|TRBV24-1|NA
TGTGCCACCAGTGACCAGACCACAGTCTATGGCTACACCTTC
CATSDQTTVYGYTF